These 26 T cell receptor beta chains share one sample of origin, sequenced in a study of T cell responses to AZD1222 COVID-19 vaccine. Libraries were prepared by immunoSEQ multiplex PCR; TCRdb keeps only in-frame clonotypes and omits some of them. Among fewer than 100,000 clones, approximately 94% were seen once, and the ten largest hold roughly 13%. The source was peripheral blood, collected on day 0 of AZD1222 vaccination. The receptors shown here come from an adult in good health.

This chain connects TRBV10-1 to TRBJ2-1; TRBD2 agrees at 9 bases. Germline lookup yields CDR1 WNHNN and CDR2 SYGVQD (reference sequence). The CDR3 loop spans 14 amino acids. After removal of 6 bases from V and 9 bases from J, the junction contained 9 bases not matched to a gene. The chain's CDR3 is CASSPGLAHVEQFF. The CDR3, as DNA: TGCGCCAGCAGCCCGGGACTAGCCCACGTTGAGCAGTTCTTC.

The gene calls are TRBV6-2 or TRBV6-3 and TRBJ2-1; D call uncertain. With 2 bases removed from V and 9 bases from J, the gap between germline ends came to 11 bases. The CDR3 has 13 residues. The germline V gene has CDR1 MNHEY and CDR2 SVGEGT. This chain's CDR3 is CASSYLIASEQFF. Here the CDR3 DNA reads TGTGCCAGCAGTTACCTCATAGCCAGTGAGCAGTTCTTC.

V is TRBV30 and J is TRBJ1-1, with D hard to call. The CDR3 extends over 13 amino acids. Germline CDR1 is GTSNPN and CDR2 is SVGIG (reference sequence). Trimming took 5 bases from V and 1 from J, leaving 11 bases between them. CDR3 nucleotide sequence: TGTGCCTGGGGAGGGCTATGGAACACTGAAGCTTTCTTT. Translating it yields CAWGGLWNTEAFF.

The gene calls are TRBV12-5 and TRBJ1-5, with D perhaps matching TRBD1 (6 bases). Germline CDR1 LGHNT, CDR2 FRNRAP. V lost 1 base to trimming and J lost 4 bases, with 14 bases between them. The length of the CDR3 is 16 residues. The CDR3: CASGLDSNRENQPQHF. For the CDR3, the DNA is TGTGCTAGTGGTTTGGACTCGAACAGGGAGAATCAGCCCCAGCATTTT. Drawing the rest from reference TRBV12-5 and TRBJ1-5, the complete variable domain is DARVTQTPRHKVTEMGQEVTMRCQPILGHNTVFWYRQTMMQGLELLAYFRNRAPLDDSGMPKDRFSAEMPDATLATLKIQPSEPRDSAVYFCASGLDSNRENQPQHFGDGTRLSIL.

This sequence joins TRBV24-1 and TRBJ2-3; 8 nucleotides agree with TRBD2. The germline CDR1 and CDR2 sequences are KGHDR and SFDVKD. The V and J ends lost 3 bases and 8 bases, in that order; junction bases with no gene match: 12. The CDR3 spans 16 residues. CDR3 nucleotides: TGTGCCACCAGTGATCCACGGGAGGGGCCAGCTAGTACGCAGTATTTT. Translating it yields CATSDPREGPASTQYF.

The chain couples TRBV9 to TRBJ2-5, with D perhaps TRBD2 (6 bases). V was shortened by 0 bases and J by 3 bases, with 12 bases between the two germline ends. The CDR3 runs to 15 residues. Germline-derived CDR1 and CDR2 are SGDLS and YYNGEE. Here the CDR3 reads CASSVAMGTEETQYF. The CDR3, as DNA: TGTGCCAGCAGCGTAGCTATGGGGACTGAAGAGACCCAGTACTTC.

The DNA of the CDR3 is TGTGCCAGCAGCTTATTCGTGAACACTGAAGCTTTCTTT. Translating it yields CASSLFVNTEAFF. The rearrangement joins TRBV11-3 to TRBJ1-1; D not certain. V dropped 2 bases and J dropped 0 bases, with 4 bases sitting between them. Germline values: CDR1 SGHNT, CDR2 YENEEA. The CDR3 contains 13 residues.

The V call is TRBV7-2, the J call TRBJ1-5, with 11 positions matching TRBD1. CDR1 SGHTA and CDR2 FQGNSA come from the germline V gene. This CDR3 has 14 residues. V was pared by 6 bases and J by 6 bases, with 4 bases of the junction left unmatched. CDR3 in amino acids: CASRRTGGGQPQHF. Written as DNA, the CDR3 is TGTGCCAGCAGACGGACAGGGGGCGGTCAGCCCCAGCATTTT.

The CDR3 DNA is TGTGCCAGCAGCTTAAACAGGGGTAACTATGGCTACACCTTC. Its protein product is CASSLNRGNYGYTF. This chain connects TRBV7-9 to TRBJ1-2, with 7 bases that match TRBD1. Trimming took 2 bases from V and 1 from J; bases not matched to a gene: 1. Germline CDR1 is SEHNR and CDR2 is FQNEAQ (reference sequence). The CDR3 sequence is 14 residues long. The whole variable domain, filled in from reference TRBV7-9 and TRBJ1-2, reads DTGVSQNPRHKITKRGQNVTFRCDPISEHNRLYWYRQTLGQGPEFLTYFQNEAQLEKSRLLSDRFSAERPKGSFSTLEIQRTEQGDSAMYLCASSLNRGNYGYTFGSGTRLTVV.

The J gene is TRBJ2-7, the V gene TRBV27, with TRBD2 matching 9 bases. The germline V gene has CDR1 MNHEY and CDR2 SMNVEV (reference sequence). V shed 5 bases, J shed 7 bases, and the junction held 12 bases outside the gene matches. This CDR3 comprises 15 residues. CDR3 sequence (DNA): TGTGCCAGCAGTCCAGTTAGCGGGGGCCATCGGGAGCAGTACTTC. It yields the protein CASSPVSGGHREQYF.

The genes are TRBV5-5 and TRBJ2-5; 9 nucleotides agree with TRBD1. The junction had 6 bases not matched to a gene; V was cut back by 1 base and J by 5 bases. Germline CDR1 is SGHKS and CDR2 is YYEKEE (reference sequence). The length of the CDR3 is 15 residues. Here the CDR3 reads CASSLPGQGGETQYF. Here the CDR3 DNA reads TGTGCCAGCAGCTTGCCGGGACAGGGAGGGGAGACCCAGTACTTC.

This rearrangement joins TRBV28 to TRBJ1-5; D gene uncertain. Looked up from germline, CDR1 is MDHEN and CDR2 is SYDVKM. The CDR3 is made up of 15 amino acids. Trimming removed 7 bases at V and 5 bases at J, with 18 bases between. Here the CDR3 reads CASTLSGRIDQPQHF. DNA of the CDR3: TGTGCCAGCACCCTTTCGGGCAGGATCGATCAGCCCCAGCATTTT.

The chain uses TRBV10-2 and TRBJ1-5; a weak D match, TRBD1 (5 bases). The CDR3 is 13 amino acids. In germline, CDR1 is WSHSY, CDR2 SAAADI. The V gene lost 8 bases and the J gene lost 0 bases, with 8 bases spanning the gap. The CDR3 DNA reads TGCGCCAGCCGGGACGTTAGCAATCAGCCCCAGCATTTT. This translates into CASRDVSNQPQHF.

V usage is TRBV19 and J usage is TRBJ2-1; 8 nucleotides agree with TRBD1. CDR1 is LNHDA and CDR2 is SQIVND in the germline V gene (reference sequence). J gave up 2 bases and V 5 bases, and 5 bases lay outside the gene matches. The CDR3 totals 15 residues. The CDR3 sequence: CASSAMTGAYNEQFF. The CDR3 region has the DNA TGTGCCAGTAGTGCCATGACAGGGGCCTACAATGAGCAGTTCTTC.

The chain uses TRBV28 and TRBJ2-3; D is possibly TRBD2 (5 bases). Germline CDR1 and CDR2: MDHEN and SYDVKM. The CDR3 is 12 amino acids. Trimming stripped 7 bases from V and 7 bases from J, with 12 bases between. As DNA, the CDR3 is TGTGCCAGCACATCGCCCGGGAATACGCAGTATTTT. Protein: CASTSPGNTQYF.

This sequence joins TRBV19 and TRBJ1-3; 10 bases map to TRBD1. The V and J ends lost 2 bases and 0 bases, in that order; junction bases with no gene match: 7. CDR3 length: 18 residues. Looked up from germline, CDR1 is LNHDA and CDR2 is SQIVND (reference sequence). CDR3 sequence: CASSILRDRGFSGNTIYF. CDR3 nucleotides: TGTGCCAGTAGTATACTCCGGGACAGGGGCTTCTCTGGAAACACCATATATTTT.

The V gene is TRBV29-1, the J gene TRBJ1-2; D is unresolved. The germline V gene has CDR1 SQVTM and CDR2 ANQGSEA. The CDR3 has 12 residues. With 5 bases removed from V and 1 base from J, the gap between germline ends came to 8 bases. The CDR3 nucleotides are TGCAGCGTTCGCGACGTTAACTATGGCTACACCTTC. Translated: CSVRDVNYGYTF.

The CDR3 here is CASSRGTATFTDTQYF. The CDR3 DNA reads as TGTGCCAGCAGCCGTGGGACAGCTACTTTCACAGATACGCAGTATTTT. V is TRBV7-2 and J is TRBJ2-3; 7 nucleotides match TRBD1. The CDR3 spans 16 residues. J was trimmed by 2 bases and V by 5 bases; bases with no gene match: 10. Germline V CDR1 and CDR2: SGHTA, FQGNSA.

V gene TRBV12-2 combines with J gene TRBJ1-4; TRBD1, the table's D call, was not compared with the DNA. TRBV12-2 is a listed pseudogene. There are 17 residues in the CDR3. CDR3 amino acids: CASRCPGTFWVNEKLFF. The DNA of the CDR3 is TGTGCAAGTCGTTGTCCCGGGACATTTTGGGTAAATGAAAAACTGTTTTTT.

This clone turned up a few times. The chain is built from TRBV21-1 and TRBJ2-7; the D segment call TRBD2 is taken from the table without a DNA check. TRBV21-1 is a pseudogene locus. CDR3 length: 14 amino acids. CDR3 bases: TGTGCCAGCAGCCAAAGGGGGGGCAGTTACGAGCAGTACTTC. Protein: CASSQRGGSYEQYF.

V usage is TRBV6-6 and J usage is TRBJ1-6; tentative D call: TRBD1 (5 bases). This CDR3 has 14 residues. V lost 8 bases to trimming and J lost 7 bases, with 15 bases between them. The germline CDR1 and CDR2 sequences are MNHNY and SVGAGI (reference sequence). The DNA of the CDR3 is TGTGCCAGCTCCCGAGACAGCGAGAATTCACCCCTCCACTTT. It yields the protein CASSRDSENSPLHF.

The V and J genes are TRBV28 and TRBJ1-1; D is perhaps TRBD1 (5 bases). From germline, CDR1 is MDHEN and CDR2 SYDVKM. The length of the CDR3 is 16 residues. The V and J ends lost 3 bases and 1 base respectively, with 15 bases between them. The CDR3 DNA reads TGTGCCAGCAGTTTCTCCCTAGGGGTTACGAACACTGAAGCTTTCTTT. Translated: CASSFSLGVTNTEAFF.

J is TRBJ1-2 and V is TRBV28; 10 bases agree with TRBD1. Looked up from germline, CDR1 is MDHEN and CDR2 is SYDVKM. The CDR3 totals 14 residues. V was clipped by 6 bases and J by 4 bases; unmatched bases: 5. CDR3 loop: CASRGQGVSYGYTF. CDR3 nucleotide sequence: TGTGCCAGCAGAGGACAGGGGGTTTCCTATGGCTACACCTTC.

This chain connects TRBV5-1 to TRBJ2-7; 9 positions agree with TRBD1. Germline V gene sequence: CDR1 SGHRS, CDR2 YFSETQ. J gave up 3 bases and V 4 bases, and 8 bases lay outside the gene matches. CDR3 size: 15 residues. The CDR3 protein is CASSASTGGSYEQYF. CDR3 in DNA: TGCGCCAGCAGCGCTTCAACAGGGGGCAGCTACGAGCAGTACTTC.

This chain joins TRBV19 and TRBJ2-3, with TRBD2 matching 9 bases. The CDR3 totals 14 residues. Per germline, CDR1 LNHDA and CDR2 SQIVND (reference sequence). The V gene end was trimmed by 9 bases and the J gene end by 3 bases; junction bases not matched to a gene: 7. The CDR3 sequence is CASGLARFTDTQYF. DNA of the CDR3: TGTGCCAGCGGACTAGCGAGATTTACAGATACGCAGTATTTT.

Written as DNA, the CDR3 is TGTGCCAGCAGCTTGTGGCCGGTGAACACCGGGGAGCTGTTTTTT. Protein product: CASSLWPVNTGELFF. This chain uses TRBV11-3 with TRBJ2-2; D gene unclear. V was shortened by 3 bases and J by 1 base, with 9 bases between the two germline ends. Germline CDR1 is SGHNT and CDR2 is YENEEA. This CDR3 contains 15 residues. Based on the CDR3 plus reference TRBV11-3 and TRBJ2-2, the full variable domain is EAGVVQSPRYKIIEKKQPVAFWCNPISGHNTLYWYLQNLGQGPELLIRYENEEAVDDSQLPKDRFSAERLKGVDSTLKIQPAELGDSAVYLCASSLWPVNTGELFFGEGSRLTVL.